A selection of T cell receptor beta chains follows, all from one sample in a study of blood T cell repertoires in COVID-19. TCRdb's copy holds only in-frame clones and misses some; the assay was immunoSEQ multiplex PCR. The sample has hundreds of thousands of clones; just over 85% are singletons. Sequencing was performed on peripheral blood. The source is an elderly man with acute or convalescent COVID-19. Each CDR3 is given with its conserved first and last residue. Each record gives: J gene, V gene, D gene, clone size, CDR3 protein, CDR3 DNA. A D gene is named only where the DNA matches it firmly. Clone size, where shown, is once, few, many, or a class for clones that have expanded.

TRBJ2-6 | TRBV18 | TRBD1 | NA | CASSFVRDRLGSGANVLTF | TGTGCCAGCTCATTCGTAAGGGACAGGTTGGGCTCTGGGGCCAACGTCCTGACTTTC
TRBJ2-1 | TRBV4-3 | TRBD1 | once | CASSQEATGWGNEQFF | TGCGCCAGCAGCCAAGAGGCGACAGGGTGGGGGAATGAGCAGTTCTTC
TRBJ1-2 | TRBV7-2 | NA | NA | CASSLSGHGNYGYTF | TGTGCCAGCAGCCTATCAGGACACGGAAACTATGGCTACACCTTC
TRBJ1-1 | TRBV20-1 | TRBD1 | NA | CSASYNLGGAAFF | TGCAGTGCTAGTTACAACTTAGGGGGCGCAGCTTTCTTT
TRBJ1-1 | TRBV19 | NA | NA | CASALGPSYTEAFF | TGTGCCAGTGCTCTTGGGCCCTCATACACTGAAGCTTTCTTT
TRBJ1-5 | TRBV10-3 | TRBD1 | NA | CAISESALGQGNQPQHF | TGTGCCATCAGTGAGTCAGCGTTGGGACAGGGCAATCAGCCCCAGCATTTT
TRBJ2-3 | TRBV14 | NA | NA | CASSQDHGGCYF | TGTGCCAGCAGCCAAGATCATGGGGGCTGTTATTTT
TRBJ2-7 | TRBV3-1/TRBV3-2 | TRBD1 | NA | CASSQNRGLYEQYF | TGTGCCAGCAGCCAAAACAGGGGGCTCTACGAGCAGTACTTC
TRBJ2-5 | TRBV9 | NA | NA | CASSVTGETQYF | TGTGCCAGCAGCGTAACGGGGGAGACCCAGTACTTC
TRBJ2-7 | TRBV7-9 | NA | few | CASSFAHIAYEQYF | TGTGCCAGCAGTTTCGCGCATATAGCCTACGAGCAGTACTTC
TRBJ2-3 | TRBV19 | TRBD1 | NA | CASSETGGPDTQYF | TGTGCCAGTAGTGAGACAGGGGGGCCAGATACGCAGTATTTT
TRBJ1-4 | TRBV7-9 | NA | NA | CASSANSLTNEKLFF | TGTGCCAGCAGCGCCAACAGCTTGACTAATGAAAAACTGTTTTTT
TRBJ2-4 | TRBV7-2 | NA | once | CASSLAFGVENIQYF | TGTGCCAGCAGCTTAGCCTTCGGGGTCGAAAACATTCAGTACTTC
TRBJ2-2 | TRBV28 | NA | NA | CASSPPGLGSGNTGELFF | TGTGCCAGCAGCCCCCCGGGACTCGGGAGCGGTAACACCGGGGAGCTGTTTTTT
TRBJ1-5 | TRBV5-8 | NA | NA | CASSLRQLSNQPQHF | TGTGCCAGCAGCTTGAGACAGCTTAGCAATCAGCCCCAGCATTTT
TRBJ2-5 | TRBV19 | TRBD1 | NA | CASSITGVEETQYF | TGTGCCAGTAGTATTACAGGGGTGGAAGAGACCCAGTACTTC
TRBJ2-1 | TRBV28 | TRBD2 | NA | CASERDFSNEQFF | TGTGCCAGTGAGCGGGATTTTTCAAATGAGCAGTTCTTC
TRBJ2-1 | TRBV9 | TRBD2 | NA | CASSVALRGGSEQFF | TGTGCCAGCAGCGTAGCATTGCGGGGGGGTTCCGAGCAGTTCTTC
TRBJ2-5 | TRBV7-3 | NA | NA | CASSLRAGGSETQYF | TGTGCCAGCAGCTTAAGGGCAGGGGGGTCGGAGACCCAGTACTTC
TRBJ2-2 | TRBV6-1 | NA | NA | CASSERRNTGELFF | TGTGCCAGCAGTGAAAGGAGGAACACCGGGGAGCTGTTTTTT
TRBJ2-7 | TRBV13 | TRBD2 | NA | CASSLDGLENEQYF | TGTGCCAGCAGCTTAGACGGACTAGAAAACGAGCAGTACTTC
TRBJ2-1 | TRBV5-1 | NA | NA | CASSPLPQAAYNEQFF | TGCGCCAGCAGCCCTCTACCCCAGGCTGCCTACAATGAGCAGTTCTTC
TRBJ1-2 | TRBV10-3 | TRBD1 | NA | CAISSNQGDREGYTF | TGTGCCATCAGTTCGAACCAGGGGGACCGGGAAGGCTACACCTTC
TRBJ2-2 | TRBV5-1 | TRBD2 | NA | CASAPYPGTMNTGELFF | TGCGCCAGCGCCCCGTATCCCGGGACTATGAACACCGGGGAGCTGTTTTTT
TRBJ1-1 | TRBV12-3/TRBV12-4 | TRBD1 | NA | CASSLTGDLEAFF | TGTGCCAGCAGTCTTACAGGGGACCTTGAAGCTTTCTTT
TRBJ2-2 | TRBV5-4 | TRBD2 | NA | CASSLREGHTGELFF | TGTGCCAGCAGCTTAAGGGAGGGCCACACCGGGGAGCTGTTTTTT
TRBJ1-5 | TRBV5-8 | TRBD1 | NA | CASSLRRTGGNQPQHF | TGTGCCAGCAGCTTGCGTAGAACAGGGGGAAATCAGCCCCAGCATTTT
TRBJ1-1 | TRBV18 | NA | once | CASSPTRTEGFGAFF | TGTGCCAGCTCGCCAACCAGGACAGAAGGCTTCGGAGCTTTCTTT
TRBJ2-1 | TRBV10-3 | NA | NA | CAINPGGVSSNEQFF | TGTGCCATCAACCCGGGCGGGGTCTCCTCTAATGAGCAGTTCTTC
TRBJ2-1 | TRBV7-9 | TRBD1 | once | CASSLGQGDNEQFF | TGTGCCAGCAGCCTGGGACAGGGGGACAATGAGCAGTTCTTC
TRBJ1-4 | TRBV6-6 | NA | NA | CANSYSDRSNEKLFF | TGTGCCAACAGTTATTCGGACAGATCAAATGAAAAACTGTTTTTT
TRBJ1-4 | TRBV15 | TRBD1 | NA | CATSRSGQATNEKLFF | TGTGCCACCAGCAGATCGGGACAGGCAACTAATGAAAAACTGTTTTTT
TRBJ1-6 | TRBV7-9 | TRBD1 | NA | CASSLGQGHSPLHF | TGTGCCAGCAGCTTGGGACAGGGGCATTCACCCCTCCACTTT
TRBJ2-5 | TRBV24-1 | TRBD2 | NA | CATSDSSGSYQETQYF | TGTGCCACCAGTGATTCTAGCGGGAGTTACCAAGAGACCCAGTACTTC
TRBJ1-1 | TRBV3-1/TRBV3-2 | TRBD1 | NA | CASTQQGRNTEAFF | TGTGCCAGCACCCAACAGGGGAGGAACACTGAAGCTTTCTTT
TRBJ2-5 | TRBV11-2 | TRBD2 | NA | CASSKQGLSGRETQYF | TGTGCCAGCAGCAAACAGGGATTGAGCGGGAGAGAGACCCAGTACTTC
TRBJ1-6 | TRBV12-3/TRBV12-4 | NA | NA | CASSLSQVRALHF | TGTGCCAGCAGTTTGAGTCAGGTGAGGGCCCTCCACTTT
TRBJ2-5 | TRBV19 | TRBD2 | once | CASSIFEGGSLQETQYF | TGTGCCAGTAGTATCTTCGAGGGCGGGAGTTTACAAGAGACCCAGTACTTC
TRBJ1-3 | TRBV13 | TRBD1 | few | CASSSAGTGKDTIYF | TGTGCCAGCAGCTCGGCTGGGACAGGCAAAGACACCATATATTTT
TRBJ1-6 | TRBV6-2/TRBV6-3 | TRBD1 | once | CASSYARDRGRVNSPLHF | TGTGCCAGCAGTTACGCGCGGGACAGGGGGCGCGTTAATTCACCCCTCCACTTT
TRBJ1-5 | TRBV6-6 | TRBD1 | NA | CASSSDLTGTDQPQHF | TGTGCCAGCAGTTCCGACTTGACAGGGACGGATCAGCCCCAGCATTTT
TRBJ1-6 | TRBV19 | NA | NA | CASRPTGADSPLHF | TGTGCCAGTAGGCCTACAGGTGCCGATTCACCCCTCCACTTT
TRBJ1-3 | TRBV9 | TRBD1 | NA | CASSVRQGSGNTIYF | TGTGCCAGCAGCGTCCGACAGGGCTCTGGAAACACCATATATTTT
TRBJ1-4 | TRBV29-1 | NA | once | CSVGPGDEKLFF | TGCAGCGTTGGGCCAGGGGACGAAAAACTGTTTTTT
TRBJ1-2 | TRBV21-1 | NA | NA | CASSKNRPGQGGYGYTF | TGTGCCAGCAGCAAAAATAGGCCGGGACAGGGGGGCTATGGCTACACCTTC
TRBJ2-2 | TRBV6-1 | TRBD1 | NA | CASSEYDRGVGELFF | TGTGCCAGCAGTGAATATGACAGGGGGGTCGGGGAGCTGTTTTTT
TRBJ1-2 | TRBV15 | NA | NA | CATSRGGGFYGYTF | TGTGCCACCAGCAGAGGGGGAGGGTTCTATGGCTACACCTTC
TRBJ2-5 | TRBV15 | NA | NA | CATSLYQETQYF | TGTGCCACCTCACTGTACCAAGAGACCCAGTACTTC
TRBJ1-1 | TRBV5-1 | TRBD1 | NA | CASSLGQGRTGTEAFF | TGCGCCAGCAGCTTGGGACAGGGGAGGACGGGCACTGAAGCTTTCTTT
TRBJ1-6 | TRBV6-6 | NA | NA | CASSLADRSNSPLHF | TGTGCCAGCAGTCTGGCTGACAGGAGCAATTCACCCCTCCACTTT
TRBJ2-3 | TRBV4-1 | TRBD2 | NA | CASSPGLAGTNTDTQYF | TGCGCCAGCAGTCCCGGACTAGCGGGGACAAACACAGATACGCAGTATTTT
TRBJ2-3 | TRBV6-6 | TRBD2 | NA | CASLGGGSTDTQYF | TGTGCCAGCTTGGGCGGGGGAAGCACAGATACGCAGTATTTT
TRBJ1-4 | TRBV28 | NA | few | CASSYVNNIEKLFF | TGTGCCAGCAGTTACGTGAACAACATAGAAAAACTGTTTTTT